The 23 T cell receptor beta chains reported below all come from one sample, sequenced in a study of type 1 regulatory T cells. These receptors' targets are unknown. TCRdb reanalysed the reads using MiXCR and keeps one entry per CDR3 protein. The profile shows 25,000 or so distinct CDR3 sequences, 55% to 75% of them singletons. Sequencing was done on a sample of cultured T cells, either the whole culture or a sorted T cell fraction (not recorded which). Subset given: Tr1-enriched cell product generated in vitro against host alloantigens. Every receptor here comes from a human donor in good health.

This chain links TRBV20-1 with TRBJ1-1, with D perhaps matching TRBD1 (5 bases). The germline gives CDR1 DFQATT, CDR2 SNEGSKA (reference sequence). V lost 3 bases to trimming and J lost 5 bases, with 13 bases between them. This CDR3 is 13 amino acids long. As DNA, the CDR3 is TGCAGTGCTAGTGGCTCAAAGGGGACTGAAGCTTTCTTT. This translates into CSASGSKGTEAFF.

This clonotype has a single count. This chain links TRBV20-1 with TRBJ2-5; unclear D gene. This CDR3 is built from 13 residues. Germline V gene lookup returns CDR1 DFQATT and CDR2 SNEGSKA (reference sequence). Trimming removed 4 bases from V and 1 base from J, with 10 bases in between. The CDR3 sequence is CSATSTSQETQYF. CDR3 in DNA: TGCAGTGCTACCTCGACAAGCCAAGAGACCCAGTACTTC.

The genes are TRBV18 and TRBJ2-5, with 10 bases identical to TRBD1. The V gene's germline CDR1 is KGHSH and CDR2 LQKENI. Germline trimming cut 3 bases from V and 4 bases from J; bases unmatched to any gene: 8. The CDR3 contains 16 residues. In nucleotides, the CDR3 is TGTGCCAGCTCACCGGAGACAGGGGGCGCGGGAGAGACCCAGTACTTC. Translated: CASSPETGGAGETQYF.

V usage is TRBV12-3 or TRBV12-4 and J usage is TRBJ2-5; D is uncertain. The CDR3 contains 12 residues. Trimming stripped 0 bases from V and 7 bases from J, with 6 bases between. The CDR3 coding sequence is TGTGCCAGCAGTTTAGCGCTCGGGACCCAGTACTTC. Translation gives CASSLALGTQYF.

This clonotype came up a few times. The chain recombines TRBV10-3 with TRBJ1-1; 9 nucleotides line up with TRBD1. The J segment lost 1 base and the V segment lost 6 bases, leaving 9 bases of the junction unmatched. Germline-derived CDR1 and CDR2 are ENHRY and SYGVKD. This CDR3 comprises 16 residues. CDR3 sequence (DNA): TGTGCCATCAGGTCCGGGACAGGGTTTCCGAACACTGAAGCTTTCTTT. Translated, it gives CAIRSGTGFPNTEAFF.

The V and J genes are TRBV6-5 and TRBJ2-1; D may match TRBD1 or TRBD2 (6 bases each). V shed 2 bases and J shed 8 bases, with 10 bases lying between them. The germline V gene has CDR1 MNHEY and CDR2 SVGAGI. The CDR3 has 13 amino acids. The CDR3 sequence is CASSYMRGDEQFF. CDR3 sequence (DNA): TGTGCCAGCAGTTACATGAGGGGGGATGAGCAGTTCTTC.

J is TRBJ2-5 and V is TRBV5-1, with TRBD2 matching 8 bases. Germline trimming cut 2 bases from V and 4 bases from J; bases unmatched to any gene: 7. The CDR3 sequence is 15 residues long. Germline values: CDR1 SGHRS, CDR2 YFSETQ. In nucleotides, the CDR3 is TGCGCCAGCAGCTTCGGCTCCGGGAGGGGAGAGACCCAGTACTTC. Protein: CASSFGSGRGETQYF.

This clonotype came up once. The V gene is TRBV6-1, the J gene TRBJ2-1, with TRBD1 as a possible D gene (8 bases). The length of the CDR3 is 13 residues. Trimming took 8 bases from V and 7 from J, leaving 15 bases between them. Germline lookup yields CDR1 MNHNS and CDR2 SASEGT. CDR3 nucleotides: TGTGCCAGCGAGCGGGACAGGACTAATGAGCAGTTCTTC. Translation: CASERDRTNEQFF.

This clonotype was counted between two and nine times. V and J are TRBV5-5 and TRBJ2-2; maybe TRBD1 (6 bases). Looked up from germline, CDR1 is SGHKS and CDR2 is YYEKEE (reference sequence). The CDR3 loop spans 15 amino acids. V was trimmed by 4 bases and J by 5 bases, leaving 15 bases between them. CDR3 coding DNA: TGTGCCAGCAGCCAGAACAACAGGGAAACCGGGGAGCTGTTTTTT. As protein: CASSQNNRETGELFF.

This chain uses TRBV6-1 with TRBJ2-3, with TRBD1 matching 9 bases. This CDR3 has 17 amino acids. Germline V lookup: CDR1 MNHNS, CDR2 SASEGT. Trimming removed 3 bases from V and 1 base from J; junction bases left unmatched: 8. DNA of the CDR3: TGTGCCAGCAGTGACCGCCCCGGGACAGGGCGCACAGATACGCAGTATTTT. Amino acids: CASSDRPGTGRTDTQYF.

The V gene is TRBV7-2, the J gene TRBJ1-1, with 7 bases lining up with TRBD1. The CDR3 length is 14 residues. In germline, CDR1 is SGHTA, CDR2 FQGNSA. The J segment lost 0 bases and the V segment lost 5 bases, leaving 3 bases of the junction unmatched. CDR3 bases: TGTGCCAGCAGCCCCGGACAGGTGAACACTGAAGCTTTCTTT. Its protein product is CASSPGQVNTEAFF.

This chain uses TRBV24-1 with TRBJ1-2; D unresolved. V was trimmed by 5 bases and J by 6 bases, leaving 15 bases between them. In germline, CDR1 is KGHDR, CDR2 SFDVKD. The CDR3 covers 14 residues. The CDR3 nucleotides read TGTGCCACCAGTGGAGCTGGCCAGGATCATGGCTACACCTTC. It is translated as CATSGAGQDHGYTF.

The V gene is TRBV12-3 or TRBV12-4, the J gene TRBJ2-3; no clear D gene. This CDR3 is 16 amino acids long. V was cut by 7 bases and J by 0 bases, with 17 bases left in between. CDR3 sequence reads: CASTPYFLSSTDTQYF. The CDR3 DNA is TGTGCCAGCACCCCTTACTTTTTATCTAGCACAGATACGCAGTATTTT.

V gene TRBV10-3 combines with J gene TRBJ2-7; TRBD1 matches at 11 bases. The length of the CDR3 is 13 residues. Trimming cost V 8 bases and J 6 bases; bases outside gene matches: 6. The V gene's germline CDR1 is ENHRY and CDR2 SYGVKD. The CDR3 loop reads CAIARTGGSEQYF. As DNA, the CDR3 is TGTGCCATCGCCCGGACAGGGGGCTCCGAGCAGTACTTC.

The chain combines TRBV12-3 or TRBV12-4 with TRBJ2-5; a weak D match, TRBD1 (5 bases). This CDR3 is 14 amino acids long. Trimming pared 6 bases from V and 4 bases from J, leaving 15 bases between. CDR3 sequence reads: CASSPRDGRETQYF. CDR3 in DNA: TGTGCCAGCAGCCCCAGGGATGGAAGAGAGACCCAGTACTTC.

This clonotype was picked up one time. The J gene is TRBJ2-1, the V gene TRBV28; 8 bases agree with TRBD2. V lost 6 bases, J lost 4 bases, and 8 bases stayed unmatched. There are 15 residues in the CDR3. CDR1 and CDR2 from the germline V gene are MDHEN and SYDVKM. Written as DNA, the CDR3 is TGTGCCAGCAGCTCTAGCGGGCCTATATACAATGAGCAGTTCTTC. Its protein product is CASSSSGPIYNEQFF.

V gene TRBV30 combines with J gene TRBJ1-2; the D is unclear. Per the germline V gene, CDR1 is GTSNPN and CDR2 is SVGIG (reference sequence). V was clipped by 1 base and J by 8 bases, with 11 bases between them. The CDR3 runs 12 residues. Written as DNA, the CDR3 is TGTGCCTGGAGTGGAGACTCTCGGGGCTACACCTTC. Its protein product is CAWSGDSRGYTF.

The chain carries TRBV5-1 and TRBJ2-5; D not certain. Germline CDR1 and CDR2: SGHRS and YFSETQ. Trimming cost V 3 bases and J 14 bases, with 17 bases left between them. This CDR3 is built from 12 residues. The CDR3 DNA reads TGCGCCAGCAGCTACCTTCAGGTTCCCCTATACTTC. The encoded protein is CASSYLQVPLYF.

The chain carries TRBV6-6 and TRBJ2-7; TRBD1 aligns across 10 bases. Germline loops: CDR1 MNHNY, CDR2 SVGAGI (reference sequence). The V segment lost 0 bases and the J segment 6 bases; nucleotides outside the gene matches: 2. This CDR3 is 14 amino acids long. CDR3 residues: CASSYSGQGSEQYF. In nucleotides, the CDR3 is TGTGCCAGCAGTTACTCGGGACAGGGGAGCGAGCAGTACTTC.

This clonotype has only one observation. The chain couples TRBV30 to TRBJ2-7; 11 bases agree with TRBD1. Unmatched junction bases numbered 3, after V lost 5 bases and J lost 6 bases. The CDR3 extends over 12 amino acids. Germline V lookup: CDR1 GTSNPN, CDR2 SVGIG (reference sequence). The CDR3 nucleotides are TGTGCCTGGGGACAGGGGGCTGGCGAGCAGTACTTC. It specifies CAWGQGAGEQYF.

This clonotype has more than one count but fewer than ten. The V call is TRBV7-9, the J call TRBJ1-1; D unresolved. The CDR3 spans 15 residues. Trimming cost V 5 bases and J 0 bases, with 13 bases left between them. Germline V gene sequence: CDR1 SEHNR, CDR2 FQNEAQ (reference sequence). In DNA, the CDR3 is TGTGCCAGCAGCCCATCGACCAGGATGAACACTGAAGCTTTCTTT. Protein sequence: CASSPSTRMNTEAFF.

This clonotype was counted only a few times. V and J are TRBV12-3 or TRBV12-4 and TRBJ2-2, with 9 bases fitting TRBD2. Trimming at V came to 3 bases and at J to 4 bases, leaving 6 bases not matched to a gene. The CDR3 runs to 16 residues. CDR3 coding DNA: TGTGCCAGCAGTTTGGAGCGGGGGGCGATCACCGGGGAGCTGTTTTTT. This gives the protein CASSLERGAITGELFF.

The chain recombines TRBV30 with TRBJ1-5; D may be TRBD1 (5 bases). Germline V gene lookup returns CDR1 GTSNPN and CDR2 SVGIG (reference sequence). CDR3 size: 15 residues. V lost 0 bases and J 3 bases, leaving 12 bases between the germline ends. For the CDR3, the DNA is TGTGCCTGGAGTGTACCGAGGGGCCTCAATCAGCCCCAGCATTTT. Protein sequence: CAWSVPRGLNQPQHF.